These 27 T cell receptor beta chains came from one sample sequenced in a study of neurological immune-mediated disorders. TCRdb re-called the 5' RACE reads through MiXCR, storing one row per CDR3 protein. The sample comprises over 55,000 distinct CDR3 sequences, around 2.3% of which are singletons, and under 4% rests with the top ten. The sample was PBMCs. Source of these receptors: a man aged 45 to 65 with multiple sclerosis.

In this sample, this clonotype turned up many times. J is TRBJ2-7 and V is TRBV7-6; maybe TRBD1 (5 bases). The V gene lost 1 base and the J gene lost 1 base, with 11 bases spanning the gap. CDR3 length: 15 amino acids. CDR1 is SGHVS and CDR2 is FNYEAQ in the germline V gene. The CDR3 loop reads CASSLETGRSYEQYF. As DNA, the CDR3 is TGTGCCAGCAGCTTAGAAACAGGAAGATCCTACGAGCAGTACTTC.

This clonotype was recorded at least ten times. The genes are TRBV5-1 and TRBJ2-3; D not resolved. Germline V lookup: CDR1 SGHRS, CDR2 YFSETQ. The CDR3 covers 12 residues. V was clipped by 4 bases and J by 5 bases, with 8 bases between them. This chain's CDR3 is CASSDPQDTQYF. CDR3 DNA sequence: TGCGCCAGCAGCGATCCCCAAGATACGCAGTATTTT. Full variable domain (rest looked up from reference TRBV5-1 and TRBJ2-3): KAGVTQTPRYLIKTRGQQVTLSCSPISGHRSVSWYQQTPGQGLQFLFEYFSETQRNKGNFPGRFSGRQFSNSRSEMNVSTLELGDSALYLCASSDPQDTQYFGPGTRLTVL.

Ten or more counts support this clonotype. The genes are TRBV4-1 and TRBJ2-5; 7 bases line up with TRBD2. J was trimmed by 2 bases and V by 5 bases; bases with no gene match: 8. Germline V gene lookup returns CDR1 MGHRA and CDR2 YSYEKL. CDR3 length: 15 residues. Written as DNA, the CDR3 is TGCGCCAGCAGCAAGGGACTACTAGTACAAGAGACCCAGTACTTC. Protein: CASSKGLLVQETQYF.

Many counts were recorded for this clonotype. V and J are TRBV6-2 or TRBV6-3 and TRBJ2-7; 8 bases align to TRBD1. Trimming removed 2 bases from V and 6 bases from J; junction bases left unmatched: 6. Germline V CDR1 and CDR2: MNHEY, SVGEGT. The CDR3 covers 14 residues. The CDR3 sequence: CASSYRGQGREQYF. The CDR3 region has the DNA TGTGCCAGCAGTTACCGCGGACAGGGACGCGAGCAGTACTTC.

The table lists this clonotype with many counts. This rearrangement joins TRBV12-3 or TRBV12-4 to TRBJ1-1; no definite D call. The CDR3 is made up of 13 amino acids. Trimming removed 5 bases from V and 2 bases from J, with 9 bases in between. CDR3 protein: CASSPAFNTEAFF. CDR3 DNA: TGTGCCAGCAGTCCAGCCTTCAACACTGAAGCTTTCTTT.

A word on this clonotype: This may be a read error: a much more frequent sequence differs by one nucleotide. The CDR3 loop reads CSARDIRSYEQYF. The CDR3 nucleotides read TGCAGTGCTAGAGATATCCGCTCCTACGAGCAGTACTTC. V and J are TRBV20-1 and TRBJ2-7; D is uncertain. With 0 bases removed from V and 0 bases from J, the gap between germline ends came to 6 bases. Germline V gives CDR1 DFQATT, CDR2 SNEGSKA (reference sequence). This CDR3 is 13 amino acids long.

This clonotype came up a few times. A much larger clone differs from this one at a single base, so this may be a read error. The V call is TRBV15, the J call TRBJ2-5; perhaps TRBD2 as D (5 bases). The CDR3 is 13 amino acids. Trimming cost V 8 bases and J 2 bases, with 12 bases left between them. Germline V lookup: CDR1 LNHNV, CDR2 YYDKDF (reference sequence). The DNA for the CDR3 is TGTGCCACCTCCGGGGTGAAACAAGAGACCCAGTACTTC. Its protein product is CATSGVKQETQYF.

This clonotype was seen many times. The V call is TRBV6-2 or TRBV6-3, the J call TRBJ2-3; no reliable D call. The length of the CDR3 is 16 residues. Trimming took 1 base from V and 1 from J, leaving 12 bases between them. Per germline, CDR1 MNHEY and CDR2 SVGEGT. The CDR3 loop is CASSYYGQKGTDTQYF. As DNA, the CDR3 is TGTGCCAGCAGTTACTACGGCCAGAAGGGCACAGATACGCAGTATTTT.

This clonotype showed up many times. The V and J genes are TRBV4-1 and TRBJ2-2; D possibly matches TRBD1 or TRBD2 (5 bases each). The CDR3 has 17 amino acids. V dropped 0 bases and J dropped 7 bases, with 18 bases sitting between them. The V gene's germline CDR1 is MGHRA and CDR2 YSYEKL. The CDR3 here is CASSQDMLGEAVGELFF. The CDR3 region has the DNA TGCGCCAGCAGCCAAGATATGTTGGGGGAAGCGGTCGGGGAGCTGTTTTTT.

This clonotype was seen many times. The chain couples TRBV4-3 to TRBJ1-1; 7 bases match TRBD1. V was clipped by 2 bases and J by 3 bases; unmatched bases: 3. Germline V gene lookup returns CDR1 LGHNA and CDR2 YSLEER. The CDR3 has 14 residues. This CDR3 reads CASSQTGVYTEAFF. Written as DNA, the CDR3 is TGCGCCAGCAGCCAAACAGGGGTGTACACTGAAGCTTTCTTT.

This clonotype showed up many times. The chain links TRBV25-1 to TRBJ1-1; 8 nucleotides agree with TRBD1. The CDR3 consists of 14 residues. J lost 2 bases, V lost 8 bases, and 7 bases had no gene match. Germline V lookup: CDR1 MGHDK, CDR2 SYGVNS. Here the CDR3 reads CASRRTGSNTEAFF. DNA for the CDR3: TGTGCCAGCCGTAGGACAGGGAGCAACACTGAAGCTTTCTTT.

This clonotype was detected many times. The chain combines TRBV5-1 with TRBJ1-6; the D gene is possibly TRBD1 (6 bases). Trimming removed 0 bases from V and 15 bases from J, with 19 bases in between. CDR3 length: 15 residues. CDR1 is SGHRS, CDR2 YFSETQ, per germline. In DNA, the CDR3 is TGCGCCAGCAGCTTGGGCCAGCCTGGGGGCCAGCTCCTCCACTTT. It codes for CASSLGQPGGQLLHF.

This clonotype was detected a few times. V is TRBV7-2 and J is TRBJ1-6, with unresolved D. CDR3 length: 16 amino acids. The germline V gene encodes CDR1 SGHTA and CDR2 FQGNSA. V was clipped by 3 bases and J by 0 bases, with 9 bases between them. The CDR3 is CASSFTASSYNSPLHF. The CDR3 region has the DNA TGTGCCAGCAGCTTTACAGCGAGCTCCTATAATTCACCCCTCCACTTT.

Many counts were recorded for this clonotype. The chain is built from TRBV30 and TRBJ2-3; D gene uncertain. The CDR3 spans 12 residues. Trimming removed 0 bases from V and 8 bases from J, with 9 bases in between. Germline values: CDR1 GTSNPN, CDR2 SVGIG (reference sequence). CDR3 nucleotide sequence: TGTGCCTGGAGTGTAGGTCTGGTTACGCAGTATTTT. As protein: CAWSVGLVTQYF.

This clonotype was detected ten times or more. V gene TRBV12-3 or TRBV12-4 combines with J gene TRBJ1-5; perhaps TRBD1 as D (6 bases). The CDR3 spans 16 residues. Deletions cut 6 bases from V and 6 bases from J, with 21 bases between. CDR3 in amino acids: CASSFGTGTGSQPQHF. The CDR3 DNA reads as TGTGCCAGCAGCTTCGGTACAGGGACTGGAAGTCAGCCCCAGCATTTT.

This clonotype was counted only a few times. The gene calls are TRBV10-3 and TRBJ2-2, with a possible D match to TRBD2 (5 bases). The CDR3 is made up of 13 amino acids. V gave up 7 bases and J gave up 3 bases, with 9 bases separating them. The V gene's germline CDR1 is ENHRY and CDR2 SYGVKD. The CDR3 DNA reads as TGTGCCATCAAAAACGGGGACACCGGGGAGCTGTTTTTT. Residues: CAIKNGDTGELFF.

This clonotype has at least ten counts. The chain employs TRBV3-1 and TRBJ1-2; D unclear. The CDR3 length is 12 residues. Per germline, CDR1 LGHDT and CDR2 YNNKEL (reference sequence). V lost 9 bases and J lost 1, with 9 bases in between. The CDR3 coding sequence is TGTGCCAGTCAGGACCGTAACTATGGCTACACCTTC. It yields the protein CASQDRNYGYTF.

This clonotype was counted ten times or more. This chain connects TRBV6-5 to TRBJ2-1; 11 bases match TRBD2. This CDR3 contains 16 residues. CDR1 MNHEY and CDR2 SVGAGI come from the germline V gene. With 2 bases clipped from V and 5 bases from J, the junction kept 5 bases outside the gene matches. CDR3 region: CASSYALAGGHNEQFF. In nucleotides, the CDR3 is TGTGCCAGCAGTTACGCCTTAGCGGGGGGGCACAATGAGCAGTTCTTC.

This clonotype was seen at least ten times. V usage is TRBV20-1 and J usage is TRBJ1-2; perhaps TRBD1 as D (5 bases). Trimming shortened V by 1 base and J by 1 base, and 10 bases separated the two germline ends. This CDR3 contains 14 residues. Germline loops: CDR1 DFQATT, CDR2 SNEGSKA (reference sequence). The CDR3 reads CSARGDALNYGYTF. CDR3 nucleotide sequence: TGCAGTGCTAGAGGGGACGCACTTAACTATGGCTACACCTTC.

A remark on this clonotype: A read error may produce the germline difference seen at one junction end. This chain connects TRBV28 to TRBJ1-5, with D unresolved. CDR1 and CDR2 from the germline V gene are MDHEN and SYDVKM. The CDR3 is made up of 13 amino acids. CDR3 bases: TGTGCCAGCAGTTTATTAAGCAATCAGACCCAGCATTTT. As protein: CASSLLSNQTQHF.

The chain combines TRBV12-3 or TRBV12-4 with TRBJ2-3, with D hard to call. The CDR3 consists of 16 residues. Trimming cost V 6 bases and J 0 bases, with 16 bases left between them. The CDR3 region is CASSQISRVSTDTQYF. For the CDR3, the DNA is TGTGCCAGCAGCCAAATATCCCGGGTTAGCACAGATACGCAGTATTTT.

This clonotype appeared many times. The chain recombines TRBV28 with TRBJ2-2; no firm D call. The CDR3 extends over 10 amino acids. Trimming took 8 bases from V and 8 from J, leaving 6 bases between them. CDR1 MDHEN and CDR2 SYDVKM come from the germline V gene. The CDR3 coding sequence is TGTGCCAGCGGCGTTGGGGAGCTGTTTTTT. Protein sequence: CASGVGELFF.

In this sample, this clonotype turned up many times. The CDR3 loop is CASSLNRYSNQPQHF. The CDR3 coding sequence is TGTGCCAGCAGCTTAAACAGGTATAGCAATCAGCCCCAGCATTTT. V gene TRBV5-5 combines with J gene TRBJ1-5; TRBD1 is a possible D gene (5 bases). Germline CDR1 and CDR2: SGHKS and YYEKEE (reference sequence). The CDR3 consists of 15 residues. V was trimmed by 2 bases and J by 0 bases, leaving 9 bases between them.

There are many counts of this clonotype. This chain joins TRBV6-1 and TRBJ2-3; tentative D call: TRBD1 (7 bases). Trimming cost V 0 bases and J 2 bases, with 12 bases left between them. CDR3 length equals 16 residues. The germline gives CDR1 MNHNS, CDR2 SASEGT. CDR3 DNA sequence: TGTGCCAGCAGTGAAGCCGGGGGACAGATCACAGATACGCAGTATTTT. Translating it yields CASSEAGGQITDTQYF.

This clonotype was detected many times. This chain uses TRBV5-1 with TRBJ1-2, with 9 positions matching TRBD1. CDR3 length equals 12 residues. Germline V gene sequence: CDR1 SGHRS, CDR2 YFSETQ. V shed 3 bases and J 6 bases; nucleotides not matched to a gene: 0. This CDR3 is CASSWDRDGYTF. In DNA form, the CDR3 reads TGCGCCAGCAGCTGGGACAGGGATGGCTACACCTTC. Filled out from reference TRBV5-1 and TRBJ1-2, the complete variable domain reads KAGVTQTPRYLIKTRGQQVTLSCSPISGHRSVSWYQQTPGQGLQFLFEYFSETQRNKGNFPGRFSGRQFSNSRSEMNVSTLELGDSALYLCASSWDRDGYTFGSGTRLTVV.

At least ten counts were recorded for this clonotype. This chain uses TRBV4-1 with TRBJ1-2, with a tentative D call TRBD1 (6 bases). Germline CDR1 is MGHRA and CDR2 is YSYEKL. CDR3 length: 21 amino acids. V was pared by 0 bases and J by 0 bases, with 26 bases between. CDR3 in amino acids: CASSQEGGWGQTVISNYGYTF. CDR3 bases: TGCGCCAGCAGCCAAGAAGGGGGTTGGGGGCAGACAGTGATCTCTAACTATGGCTACACCTTC.

This clonotype was seen at least ten times. This chain links TRBV11-2 with TRBJ2-1; tentatively, D is TRBD1 (6 bases). The CDR3 spans 14 residues. CDR1 is SGHAT, CDR2 FQNNGV, per germline. Trimming left V 1 base short and J 2 bases short, with 6 bases between. The CDR3 DNA is TGTGCCAGCAGCTTAGGGGGGCCCTACAATGAGCAGTTCTTC. Amino acids: CASSLGGPYNEQFF.